These 26 T cell receptor beta chains share one sample of origin, sequenced in a study of shared clonotypes between healthy human individuals. Data came from immunoSEQ multiplex PCR; TCRdb stores just in-frame clones and leaves some out. The table shows around 2,100,000 clones, with over 85% occurring only once. Terminally differentiated effector memory CD45RA+ cells were excluded from the naive CD8 cells, which were CD45RO-negative and positively selected for CCR7. What was sequenced was naive CD8+ T cells sorted from blood. The receptors here all came from a man younger than 35 in good health.

V usage is TRBV27 and J usage is TRBJ2-7; 9 bases agree with TRBD2. Germline assignment: CDR1 MNHEY and CDR2 SMNVEV (reference sequence). CDR3 length equals 15 residues. J lost 3 bases, V lost 2 bases, and 5 bases had no gene match. The chain's CDR3 is CASSLGLAGIYEQYF. The CDR3 DNA sequence: TGTGCCAGCAGTTTAGGGCTAGCGGGGATCTACGAGCAGTACTTC.

V is TRBV7-9 and J is TRBJ2-1; 14 bases line up with TRBD2. Trimming cost V 4 bases and J 14 bases; bases outside gene matches: 7. CDR1 and CDR2 from the germline V gene are SEHNR and FQNEAQ (reference sequence). The CDR3 has 14 residues. The CDR3 DNA reads as TGTGCCAGCAGCTCGCCGGGACTAGCGGGAGATGAGTTCTTC. Its protein product is CASSSPGLAGDEFF.

In regard to this clone: Other DNA sequences in this sample translate to the same CDR3. The rearrangement uses TRBV11-2 and TRBJ2-7; D is uncertain. CDR1 is SGHAT and CDR2 is FQNNGV in the germline V gene. This CDR3 has 12 amino acids. V was shortened by 2 bases and J by 6 bases, with 8 bases between the two germline ends. In nucleotides, the CDR3 is TGTGCCAGCAGCTTAACGGGTGTCGAGCAGTACTTC. Translated: CASSLTGVEQYF.

The chain carries TRBV18 and TRBJ2-5; 8 bases fit TRBD2. Germline V gene data show CDR1 as KGHSH and CDR2 as LQKENI. V dropped 6 bases and J dropped 4; count of bases not matched to a gene: 10. This CDR3 contains 15 residues. The CDR3 region has the DNA TGTGCCAGCTCTCCCACGGGGGGGTCCGGAGAGACCCAGTACTTC. Encoded protein: CASSPTGGSGETQYF.

With respect to this clone: The sample carries other DNA sequences with the same CDR3. J is TRBJ1-1 and V is TRBV30; TRBD1 matches 9 bases. From germline, CDR1 is GTSNPN and CDR2 SVGIG (reference sequence). This CDR3 is 14 amino acids long. Trimming at V came to 2 bases and at J to 1 base, leaving 2 bases not matched to a gene. This CDR3 reads CAWSLGQGNTEAFF. In DNA form, the CDR3 reads TGTGCCTGGAGTCTGGGACAGGGGAACACTGAAGCTTTCTTT.

The chain has TRBV28 and TRBJ2-3; D unresolved. Looked up from germline, CDR1 is MDHEN and CDR2 is SYDVKM. The V gene lost 3 bases and the J gene lost 8 bases, with 9 bases spanning the gap. The CDR3 is made up of 12 amino acids. Written as DNA, the CDR3 is TGTGCCAGCAGTTTTGGATCACCTACGCAGTATTTT. This translates into CASSFGSPTQYF.

Turning to this clone: This may stem from a read error, because a much larger clone lies one nucleotide away. The chain combines TRBV6-6 with TRBJ2-7; D call uncertain. This CDR3 has 12 residues. Germline CDR1 and CDR2: MNHNY and SVGAGI (reference sequence). Trimming stripped 1 base from V and 3 bases from J, with 4 bases between. In nucleotides, the CDR3 is TGTGCCAGCAGTTACTGGCACTACGAGCAGTACTTC. It translates to CASSYWHYEQYF.

The chain couples TRBV6-6 to TRBJ2-2; D possibly corresponds to TRBD1 (6 bases). CDR3 length: 14 residues. CDR1 is MNHNY, CDR2 SVGAGI, per germline (reference sequence). The V end lost 5 bases, the J end lost 6 bases, and 13 bases lay between the germline ends. CDR3 loop: CASSLFQGSGELFF. CDR3 nucleotide sequence: TGTGCCAGCAGTCTATTTCAGGGGTCCGGGGAGCTGTTTTTT.

V gene TRBV11-2 combines with J gene TRBJ2-7; D not certain. The CDR3 is 12 amino acids. Germline assignment: CDR1 SGHAT and CDR2 FQNNGV. Trimming removed 5 bases at V and 4 bases at J, with 9 bases between. The CDR3 protein is CASSTQGYEQYF. The CDR3 region has the DNA TGTGCCAGCAGCACACAAGGATACGAGCAGTACTTC.

This chain joins TRBV29-1 and TRBJ1-4, with unresolved D. CDR3 length equals 14 residues. Germline CDR1 is SQVTM and CDR2 is ANQGSEA. Trimming shortened V by 4 bases and J by 8 bases, and 17 bases separated the two germline ends. The DNA for the CDR3 is TGCAGCGTTGCCGAAGGGATTACTGAGGAAAAACTGTTTTTT. Protein sequence: CSVAEGITEEKLFF.

V gene TRBV6-5 combines with J gene TRBJ2-2, with 7 positions matching TRBD2. There are 13 residues in the CDR3. V shed 2 bases, J shed 8 bases, and the junction held 2 bases outside the gene matches. The germline V gene encodes CDR1 MNHEY and CDR2 SVGAGI. CDR3 in DNA: TGTGCCAGCAGTTACCGGCGGGGGGGGGAGCTGTTTTTT. Translated: CASSYRRGGELFF.

With regard to this clone: Other DNA sequences from this sample encode an identical CDR3 as well. This chain joins TRBV6-5 and TRBJ2-7; 8 nucleotides agree with TRBD1. This CDR3 contains 13 residues. V shed 6 bases and J 6 bases; nucleotides not matched to a gene: 7. Germline CDR1 is MNHEY and CDR2 is SVGAGI. CDR3 region: CASSLDRGGEQYF. In nucleotides, the CDR3 is TGTGCCAGCAGCCTTGACAGGGGCGGCGAGCAGTACTTC.

The chain carries TRBV13 and TRBJ1-1; 11 positions agree with TRBD1. In germline, CDR1 is PRHDT, CDR2 FYEKMQ (reference sequence). The CDR3 is 17 residues long. Losses at the gene ends were 4 bases for V and 4 bases for J; bases not matched to a gene: 11. The CDR3 coding sequence is TGTGCCAGCAGCTCAGTTCCGGGACAGGGGGGTAGCACTGAAGCTTTCTTT. This translates into CASSSVPGQGGSTEAFF.

V is TRBV19 and J is TRBJ2-3; 9 nucleotides agree with TRBD1. The germline V gene encodes CDR1 LNHDA and CDR2 SQIVND (reference sequence). CDR3 size: 20 residues. V shed 5 bases and J 4 bases; nucleotides not matched to a gene: 22. The CDR3 DNA sequence: TGTGCCAGTAGTCCAACGCCTCCGGGACAGGGAGGGGAAGGAGCAGATACGCAGTATTTT. Translating it yields CASSPTPPGQGGEGADTQYF.

V and J are TRBV11-2 and TRBJ1-3; D is undetermined. V shed 5 bases and J shed 8 bases, with 16 bases lying between them. Germline assignment: CDR1 SGHAT and CDR2 FQNNGV. The CDR3 runs to 14 residues. CDR3 sequence: CASSLTGQSHTIYF. In nucleotides, the CDR3 is TGTGCCAGCAGCCTGACTGGGCAGTCGCACACCATATATTTT.

The rearrangement joins TRBV5-6 to TRBJ2-5; 10 nucleotides align to TRBD2. Trimming took 1 base from V and 4 from J; bases not matched to a gene: 7. Germline V gene lookup returns CDR1 SGHDT and CDR2 YYEEEE. CDR3 length: 16 residues. CDR3 region: CASSLILAGVGETQYF. In DNA, the CDR3 is TGTGCCAGCAGCTTGATCCTAGCGGGAGTTGGAGAGACCCAGTACTTC.

This chain links TRBV19 with TRBJ2-2; 10 bases agree with TRBD2. V shed 5 bases, J shed 6 bases, and the junction held 6 bases outside the gene matches. This CDR3 contains 15 residues. Germline assignment: CDR1 LNHDA and CDR2 SQIVND (reference sequence). The CDR3 loop is CASSSTGLAAGELFF. CDR3 DNA sequence: TGTGCCAGTAGTTCGACCGGACTAGCGGCCGGGGAGCTGTTTTTT.

The rearrangement links TRBV7-9 to TRBJ2-7; perhaps D is TRBD1 or TRBD2 (5 bases each). This CDR3 has 14 residues. Trimming removed 5 bases at V and 5 bases at J, with 16 bases between. Germline values: CDR1 SEHNR, CDR2 FQNEAQ (reference sequence). The CDR3 reads CASSHWDGEHEQYF. The CDR3 DNA sequence: TGTGCCAGCAGCCACTGGGACGGTGAGCACGAGCAGTACTTC.

V is TRBV6-5 and J is TRBJ1-2; D may be TRBD1 (6 bases). There are 16 residues in the CDR3. Per the germline V gene, CDR1 is MNHEY and CDR2 is SVGAGI. Trimming removed 0 bases from V and 8 bases from J, with 19 bases in between. CDR3 DNA sequence: TGTGCCAGCAGTTACTCGTCTGAAGGGGGGATGTGGGGCTACACCTTC. Its translation is CASSYSSEGGMWGYTF.

Points on this clone: Different DNA sequences within this sample yield the same CDR3. The rearrangement joins TRBV9 to TRBJ2-2; D is unclear. Trimming removed 0 bases at V and 2 bases at J, with 5 bases between. The germline V gene has CDR1 SGDLS and CDR2 YYNGEE. The CDR3 consists of 14 residues. Here the CDR3 DNA reads TGTGCCAGCAGCGTAGAAGGAAACACCGGGGAGCTGTTTTTT. Amino acids: CASSVEGNTGELFF.

The rearrangement joins TRBV7-9 to TRBJ2-3; 7 bases agree with TRBD2. The V segment lost 4 bases and the J segment 0 bases; nucleotides outside the gene matches: 10. The CDR3 is made up of 17 amino acids. Germline CDR1 and CDR2: SEHNR and FQNEAQ (reference sequence). CDR3 nucleotide sequence: TGTGCCAGCAGCTCAAATGCGGCTAGCGGAAGCACAGATACGCAGTATTTT. Residues: CASSSNAASGSTDTQYF. Full variable domain (remainder filled in from reference TRBV7-9 and TRBJ2-3): DTGVSQNPRHKITKRGQNVTFRCDPISEHNRLYWYRQTLGQGPEFLTYFQNEAQLEKSRLLSDRFSAERPKGSFSTLEIQRTEQGDSAMYLCASSSNAASGSTDTQYFGPGTRLTVL.

This chain links TRBV7-6 with TRBJ2-7; no definite D call. Germline values: CDR1 SGHVS, CDR2 FNYEAQ. The CDR3 runs to 14 residues. Deletions cut 5 bases from V and 4 bases from J, with 15 bases between. Written as DNA, the CDR3 is TGTGCCAGCAGCCCCAGAGTAGAGCTTTACGAGCAGTACTTC. It is translated as CASSPRVELYEQYF.

The chain recombines TRBV28 with TRBJ1-1; 9 bases are shared with TRBD1. The CDR3 runs to 15 residues. Germline V gene data show CDR1 as MDHEN and CDR2 as SYDVKM. V gave up 3 bases and J gave up 4 bases; unmatched junction bases: 6. CDR3 in amino acids: CASSLSPTGGTEAFF. CDR3 DNA sequence: TGTGCCAGCAGTTTGTCCCCGACAGGGGGCACTGAAGCTTTCTTT.

The gene calls are TRBV18 and TRBJ2-3; D is unclear. Germline loops: CDR1 KGHSH, CDR2 LQKENI. CDR3 length: 17 residues. V dropped 3 bases and J dropped 2 bases, with 18 bases sitting between them. Here the CDR3 DNA reads TGTGCCAGCTCACCCGATAGTGGGCAGGAGTACACAGATACGCAGTATTTT. Its protein is CASSPDSGQEYTDTQYF.

The V and J genes are TRBV9 and TRBJ1-6, with D possibly being TRBD1 (5 bases). V lost 3 bases, J lost 4 bases, and 14 bases lay in between. The germline V gene encodes CDR1 SGDLS and CDR2 YYNGEE. The CDR3 length is 16 residues. The DNA for the CDR3 is TGTGCCAGCAGCGATCCCGGACAACCATATAATTCACCCCTCCACTTT. Residues: CASSDPGQPYNSPLHF.

In regard to this clone: Distinct nucleotide sequences in the sample also encode this CDR3. The gene calls are TRBV11-2 and TRBJ2-7; D is ambiguous. The CDR3 sequence is 13 residues long. Germline CDR1 and CDR2: SGHAT and FQNNGV. The V end was cut by 1 base, the J end by 3 bases, with 7 bases between. The CDR3 loop reads CASSLVSGYEQYF. The CDR3 coding sequence is TGTGCCAGCAGCTTAGTATCCGGCTACGAGCAGTACTTC. The variable domain in full, completed from reference TRBV11-2 and TRBJ2-7, reads EAGVAQSPRYKIIEKRQSVAFWCNPISGHATLYWYQQILGQGPKLLIQFQNNGVVDDSQLPKDRFSAERLKGVDSTLKIQPAKLEDSAVYLCASSLVSGYEQYFGPGTRLTVT.